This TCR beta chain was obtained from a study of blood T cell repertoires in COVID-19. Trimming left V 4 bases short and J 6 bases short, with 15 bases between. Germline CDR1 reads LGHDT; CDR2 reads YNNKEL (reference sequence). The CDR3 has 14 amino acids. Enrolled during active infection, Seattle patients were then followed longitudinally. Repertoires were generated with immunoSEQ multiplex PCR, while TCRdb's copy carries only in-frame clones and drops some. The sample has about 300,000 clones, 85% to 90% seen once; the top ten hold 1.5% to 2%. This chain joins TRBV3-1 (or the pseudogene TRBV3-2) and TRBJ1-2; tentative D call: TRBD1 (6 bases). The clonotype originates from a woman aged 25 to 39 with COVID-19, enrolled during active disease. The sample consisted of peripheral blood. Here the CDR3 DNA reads TGTGCCAGCAGCCCGCAGATGGACAGCCATGGCTACACCTTC. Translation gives CASSPQMDSHGYTF.